The TCR beta chain described here comes from a study of blood T cell repertoires in COVID-19 (dated by TCRdb to about 2020). In terms of the full investigation: Collaborator samples came from the United States, Italy and Spain and covered acute and convalescent phases of COVID-19. The material from the prospective study consisted of cDNA or gDNA derived from T cells, B-cell-depleted T cells, or PBMCs. The dataset comprised deeply sampled blood TCRbeta repertoires from subjects exposed to, actively infected with, or recovered from COVID-19. A freely available public database, intended as a resource for researchers studying the immune response to SARS-CoV-2, is where the repertoires were released. The samples were drawn from two sources: the first 160 participants of the ongoing ImmuneRACE study, and about 1,300 subjects contributed by 6 global collaborators. Sample metadata almost always included a de-identified subject ID, COVID-19 status, age in years and sex. Where available, HLA class I and class II types were taken from metadata supplied by the sample provider and were not determined by assay-based typing. Study-level results and caveats: How much clinical and demographic metadata was included differed by source and by participant, and the metadata was provided uncurated.

This clone was seen a handful of times. Its cognate antigen has yet to be identified. The sample holds no much larger clone one base away, and base qualities are not on file. The identical CDR3 is also encoded by other nucleotide sequences in the sample. Each collaborating institution followed its own protocols to collect whole blood in K2EDTA tubes. Collaborator samples were shipped for TCRbeta analysis as frozen whole blood, isolated PBMCs, or DNA extracted from either sample type. V is pared back by 6 bases and J by 5 bases, with 13 bases lying between the germline termini. Inclusive of the bounding cysteine and phenylalanine, the CDR3 is 13 residues long. CDR3 DNA is the only sequence kept; it has 39 bases, read in frame from the first base. The CDR1 and CDR2 encoded by the germline V gene are MDHEN and SYDVKM. TCRbeta CDR3 regions were amplified from genomic DNA by means of the immunoSEQ Assay, a bias-controlled multiplex PCR. The published analysis was carried out like this. Nucleated cell counts per sample were estimated from amplification of reference gene primers within the assay. Sequence reads were collapsed and filtered to measure the absolute abundance of every unique TCRbeta CDR3 rearrangement. Productive Simpson clonality was computed per sample as the square root of Simpson's diversity index over productive rearrangements. TCRdb limited this immuneACCESS table to in-frame rearrangements with V and J called. A share of clones is missing; checked studies link under half to unresolved V genes, and the rest is unexplained. Clonal size and the V and J genes are those of that table, whereas D and trimming came from the DNA. The sample yields about 180,000 clones; roughly 88% were counted once. About 4% of the sample is taken by the ten largest.

The sequence came from a woman aged 25 to 45 with acute or convalescent COVID-19. In this chain, TRBV28 is recombined with TRBJ1-2, with the D gene not confidently named. Source material: peripheral blood. The CDR3 region: CASSLGRDYGYTF. The DNA sequence follows: TGTGCCAGCAGCCTCGGACGGGATTATGGCTACACCTTC.